This T cell receptor (beta chain) stems from a study of graft-versus-host responses after intestinal transplantation. Study details: Tacrolimus and steroids were given for around 3 years to all recipients after anti-thymocyte globulin induction. General study findings and limits: High graft-versus-host to host-versus-graft T cell clonal ratios marked allografts of patients with graft-donor macrochimerism.

In regard to this clone: Its cognate antigen is unknown.

This table comes from immunoSEQ multiplex PCR, and its TCRdb copy is limited to in-frame clones, with some not included. Of 80,000 to 100,000 clones in the sample, 90% to 95% were seen once. Trimming cost V 6 bases and J 1 base, with 12 bases left between them. The CDR3 is 14 residues long. Germline CDR1 is ENHRY and CDR2 is SYGVKD. The material was unstimulated CD4+ T cells sorted from spleen or lymph node cells, obtained before intestinal transplant. The receptor's source is a human donor who received an intestinal transplant. This rearrangement joins TRBV10-3 to TRBJ1-1; possible D gene TRBD1, 5 bases. CDR3 sequence (DNA): TGTGCCATCAGCCTTCCCACAGGGAACACTGAAGCTTTCTTT. As protein: CAISLPTGNTEAFF.